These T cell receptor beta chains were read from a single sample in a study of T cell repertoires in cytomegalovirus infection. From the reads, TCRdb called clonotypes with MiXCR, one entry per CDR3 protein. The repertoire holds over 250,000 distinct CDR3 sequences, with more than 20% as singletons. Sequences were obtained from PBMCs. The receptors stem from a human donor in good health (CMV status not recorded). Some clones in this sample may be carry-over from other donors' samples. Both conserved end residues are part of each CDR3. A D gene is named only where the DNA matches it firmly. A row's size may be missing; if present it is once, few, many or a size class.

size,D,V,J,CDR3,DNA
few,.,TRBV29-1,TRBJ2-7,CSGGPNTYEQYF,TGCAGCGGGGGGCCCAACACCTACGAGCAGTACTTC
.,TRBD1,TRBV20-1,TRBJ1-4,CSAVWSGTGREKLFF,TGCAGTGCCGTTTGGTCCGGGACAGGGAGGGAAAAACTGTTTTTT
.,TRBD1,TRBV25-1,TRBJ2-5,CASRQGSVETQYF,TGTGCCAGCCGACAGGGGTCGGTGGAGACCCAGTACTTC
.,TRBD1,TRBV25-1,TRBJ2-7,CATRHLGTGTVGPDYEQYF,TGTGCCACCCGCCACTTGGGGACAGGGACCGTGGGGCCGGACTACGAGCAGTACTTC
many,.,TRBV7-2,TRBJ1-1,CASSSRGWDTEAFF,TGTGCCAGCAGCTCCCGGGGATGGGACACTGAAGCTTTCTTT
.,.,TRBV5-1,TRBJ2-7,CASSLQRGSYEQYF,TGCGCCAGCAGCCTCCAGAGAGGGAGCTACGAGCAGTACTTC
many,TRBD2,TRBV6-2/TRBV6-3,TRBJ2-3,CASRRQLAGFTDTQYF,TGTGCCAGCAGACGCCAACTAGCGGGATTCACAGATACGCAGTATTTT
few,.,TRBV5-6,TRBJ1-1,CASSLAPRVVWAKNEAFF,TGTGCCAGCAGCTTGGCCCCCCGGGTGGTTTGGGCAAAAAATGAAGCTTTCTTT
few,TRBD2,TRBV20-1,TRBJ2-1,CSAVPGLPFNEQFF,TGCAGTGCTGTACCGGGACTACCGTTCAATGAGCAGTTCTTC
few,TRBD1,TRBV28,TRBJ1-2,CASSWAGGNYGYTF,TGTGCCAGCAGTTGGGCAGGGGGCAACTATGGCTACACCTTC
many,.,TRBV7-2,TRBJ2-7,CASSLGTVTYEQYF,TGTGCCAGCAGCTTAGGGACAGTTACCTACGAGCAGTACTTC
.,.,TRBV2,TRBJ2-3,CASGRVGTDTQYF,TGTGCAAGCGGGCGGGTCGGCACAGATACGCAGTATTTT
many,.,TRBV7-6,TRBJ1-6,CASSLDRTSPLHF,TGTGCCAGCAGCTTAGACAGGACTTCACCCCTCCACTTT
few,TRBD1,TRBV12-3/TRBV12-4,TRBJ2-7,CASSRPGQGVYEQYF,TGTGCCAGCAGCCGACCGGGACAGGGCGTTTACGAGCAGTACTTC
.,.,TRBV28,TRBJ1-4,CASSLQGNSEKLFF,TGTGCCAGCAGCTTACAGGGTAACAGTGAAAAACTGTTTTTT
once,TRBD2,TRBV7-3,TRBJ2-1,CASSPTRGGSRDEQFF,TGTGCCAGCAGCCCCACCCGTGGCGGGAGTCGCGATGAGCAGTTCTTC
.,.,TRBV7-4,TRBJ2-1,CASSTRLDEQFF,TGTGCCAGCAGCACCCGACTTGATGAGCAGTTCTTC
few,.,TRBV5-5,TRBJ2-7,CASSLIQVHDEQYF,TGTGCCAGCAGCTTGATCCAGGTTCACGACGAGCAGTACTTC
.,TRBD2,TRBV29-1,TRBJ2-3,CSVGAGWEGQDTQYF,TGCAGCGTTGGCGCCGGGTGGGAGGGCCAAGATACGCAGTATTTT
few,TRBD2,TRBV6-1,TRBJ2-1,CASSEALHGAGDNEQFF,TGTGCCAGCAGTGAAGCGCTTCATGGGGCGGGGGACAATGAGCAGTTCTTC
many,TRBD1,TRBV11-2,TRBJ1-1,CASRLLTGTGTEAFF,TGTGCCAGCAGGCTACTGACAGGGACTGGCACTGAAGCTTTCTTT
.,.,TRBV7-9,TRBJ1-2,CASSFFGRAVVGGYTF,TGTGCCAGCAGCTTCTTTGGCAGGGCGGTAGTAGGGGGCTACACCTTC
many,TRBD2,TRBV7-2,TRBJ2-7,CASSLAAGGPHEQYF,TGTGCCAGCAGCTTAGCGGCGGGAGGGCCTCACGAGCAGTACTTC
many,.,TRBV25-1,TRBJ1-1,CASSEAGGTGTEAFF,TGTGCCAGCAGTGAAGCGGGCGGCACAGGGACTGAAGCTTTCTTT
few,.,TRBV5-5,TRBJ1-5,CASSGVAVNQPQHF,TGTGCCAGCAGCGGGGTGGCTGTTAATCAGCCCCAGCATTTT
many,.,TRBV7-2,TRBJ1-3,CASSSERFSGNTIYF,TGTGCCAGCAGCTCCGAAAGATTCTCTGGAAACACCATATATTTT
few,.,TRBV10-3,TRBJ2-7,CAISERVGEQYF,TGTGCCATCAGTGAAAGGGTTGGCGAGCAGTACTTC
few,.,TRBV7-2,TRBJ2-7,CASSLERVYSYEQYF,TGTGCCAGCAGCTTAGAACGGGTTTACTCCTACGAGCAGTACTTC
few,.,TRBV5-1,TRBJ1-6,CASSFRDENSPLHF,TGCGCCAGCAGCTTCCGGGACGAAAATTCACCCCTCCACTTT
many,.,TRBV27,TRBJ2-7,CASSLKGSGAYEQYF,TGTGCCAGCAGTTTAAAGGGGTCCGGGGCCTACGAGCAGTACTTC
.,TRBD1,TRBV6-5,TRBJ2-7,CASSRPSQGAYEQYF,TGTGCCAGCAGTCGCCCCAGCCAGGGGGCATACGAGCAGTACTTC
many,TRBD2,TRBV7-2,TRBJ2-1,CASSLRVAGEYNEQFF,TGTGCCAGCAGCTTGAGGGTAGCGGGAGAGTACAATGAGCAGTTCTTC
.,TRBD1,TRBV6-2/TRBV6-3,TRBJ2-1,CASTQGAGQFF,TGTGCCAGCACGCAGGGGGCTGGGCAGTTCTTC
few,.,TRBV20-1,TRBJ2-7,CSASGHSYEQYF,TGCAGTGCTAGTGGTCACTCCTACGAGCAGTACTTC
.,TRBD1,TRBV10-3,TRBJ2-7,CAIGNRQGRITYEQYF,TGTGCCATTGGGAATAGACAGGGCAGAATTACCTACGAGCAGTACTTC
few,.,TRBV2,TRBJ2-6,CASRTGLLTSGANVLTF,TGTGCCAGCAGGACGGGACTCCTAACCTCTGGGGCCAACGTCCTGACTTTC
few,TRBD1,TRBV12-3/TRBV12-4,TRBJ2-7,CASTGTGIYSEQYF,TGTGCCAGCACCGGGACAGGGATATACAGCGAGCAGTACTTC